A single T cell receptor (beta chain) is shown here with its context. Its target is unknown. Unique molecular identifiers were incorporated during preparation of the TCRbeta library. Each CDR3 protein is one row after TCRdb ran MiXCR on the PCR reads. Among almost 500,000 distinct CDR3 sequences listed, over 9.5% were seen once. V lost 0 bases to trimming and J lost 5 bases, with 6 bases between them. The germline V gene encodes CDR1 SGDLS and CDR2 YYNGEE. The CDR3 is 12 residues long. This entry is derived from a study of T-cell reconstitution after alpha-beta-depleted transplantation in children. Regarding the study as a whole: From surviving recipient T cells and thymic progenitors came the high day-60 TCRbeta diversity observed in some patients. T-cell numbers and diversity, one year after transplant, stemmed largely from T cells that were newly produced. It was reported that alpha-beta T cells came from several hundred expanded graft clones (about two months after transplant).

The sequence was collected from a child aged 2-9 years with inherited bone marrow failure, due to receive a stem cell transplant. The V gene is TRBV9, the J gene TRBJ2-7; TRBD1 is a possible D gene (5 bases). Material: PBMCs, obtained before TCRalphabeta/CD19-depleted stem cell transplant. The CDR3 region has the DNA TGTGCCAGCAGCGTAGGACAGCACGAGCAGTACTTC. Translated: CASSVGQHEQYF.